This T cell receptor beta chain emerged from a study of blood T cell repertoires in COVID-19 (dated by TCRdb to the early 2020s). With regard to the full study: Collaborator samples came from the United States, Italy and Spain and covered acute and convalescent phases of COVID-19. The prospective study material was composed of cDNA or gDNA derived from T cells, B-cell-depleted T cells, or PBMCs. Where available, HLA class I and class II types were taken from metadata supplied by the sample provider and were not determined by assay-based typing. Nearly every sample came with metadata listing a de-identified subject ID, COVID-19 status, age in years and sex. The samples were drawn from the first 160 participants of the ongoing ImmuneRACE study and from roughly 1,300 subjects provided by 6 global collaborators. A freely available public database, intended as a resource for researchers studying the immune response to SARS-CoV-2, is where the repertoires were released. The dataset comprised deeply sampled blood TCRbeta repertoires from subjects exposed to, actively infected with, or recovered from COVID-19. The study at large found these results: Clinical and demographic metadata were provided uncurated, with the amount varying by source and participant.

Each collaborating institution followed its own protocols to collect whole blood in K2EDTA tubes. Collaborator samples were shipped for TCRbeta analysis as frozen whole blood, isolated PBMCs, or DNA extracted from either sample type. A few counts support this clone. This receptor's antigen is unknown. Per-base quality was not reported, and no clone a single base away is much larger than it. The immunoSEQ Assay, a bias-controlled multiplex PCR, was used to amplify TCRbeta CDR3 regions from genomic DNA. On the authors' methods: Within the assay, amplification of reference gene primers was used to estimate how many nucleated cells each sample contained. To quantify the absolute abundance of each unique TCRbeta CDR3 rearrangement, sequence reads were collapsed and filtered. Productive Simpson clonality was computed per sample as the square root of Simpson's diversity index over productive rearrangements. TCRdb re-hosts the immuneACCESS table, in-frame sequences only. Its copies lack some clones; in the studies checked, an unresolved V gene accounts for under half of them, and the cause for the rest is not known. The D gene and trimming were derived from the DNA, and the V and J assignments and clone size from that table. The sample table shows roughly 29,000 clones, and 77% are seen once. The biggest ten clones account for 7% to 8.5% of the sample.

CDR1 GTSNPN and CDR2 SVGIG were looked up in the germline V gene (reference sequence). At the junction V is shortened by 2 bases and J by 1 base, with 17 bases in between. Its CDR3 holds 16 amino acids, cysteine through phenylalanine. Only CDR3 DNA remains: 48 bases, in frame from the first base. Sequenced sample: peripheral blood. In this chain, TRBV30 is recombined with TRBJ1-1; TRBD1 is a possible D gene, resting on 6 matching bases. The origin of this receptor is a woman between 70 and 85 years old with active or convalescent COVID-19. The CDR3 amino acid sequence is: CAWSRGGPGGNTEAFF. Here is the DNA: TGTGCCTGGAGTAGGGGGGGGCCAGGCGGGAACACTGAAGCTTTCTTT.